These T cell receptor beta chains were read from a single sample in a study of identical twins. In TCRdb, the 5' RACE reads were re-called with MiXCR into one record per CDR3 protein. The profile shows 400,000 to 500,000 distinct CDR3 sequences, 15% to 20% of them singletons. Sequenced material: naive T cells sorted from blood. Receptor source: a man over 45 in good health. Each CDR3 is given with its conserved first and last residue. A D gene is named only where the DNA matches it firmly. Clone size appears in some rows only: once, few, many, or a class for an expanded clone.

cdr3_length	d_call	v_call	clone_size	j_call	cdr3_nt	cdr3_aa
18	.	TRBV6-1	many	TRBJ2-1	TGTGCCAGCAGTGTAACAGGGTTCCATTCCCCGCCAGACGATGAGCAGTTCTTC	CASSVTGFHSPPDDEQFF
16	.	TRBV4-3	once	TRBJ1-1	TGCGCCAGCAGCCAAGATTTTGGGCAGGGCGGCTCTGAAGCTTTCTTT	CASSQDFGQGGSEAFF
17	TRBD2	TRBV12-3/TRBV12-4	few	TRBJ2-3	TGTGCCAGCAGCCGACTAGCGGGTGCCCCTGGGACAGATACGCAGTATTTT	CASSRLAGAPGTDTQYF
16	TRBD1	TRBV12-3/TRBV12-4	few	TRBJ2-5	TGTGCCAGCAGTTTAGCGCAGGGGGCGTACCAAGAGACCCAGTACTTC	CASSLAQGAYQETQYF
15	.	TRBV7-9	few	TRBJ2-7	TGTGCCAGCAGCGCCCGACTAGAGGGGATCTACGAGCAGTACTTC	CASSARLEGIYEQYF
15	TRBD2	TRBV3-1	many	TRBJ2-6	TGTGCCAGCAGCCCGGGGACTAATGGGGCCAACGTCCTGACTTTC	CASSPGTNGANVLTF
20	TRBD2	TRBV5-1	.	TRBJ2-1	TGCGCCAGCAGCTTGGTGAGGCGGGGGGCCACGAAAAGCTCCTACAATGAGCAGTTCTTC	CASSLVRRGATKSSYNEQFF
14	TRBD1	TRBV7-9	many	TRBJ1-6	TGTGCCAGCAGCTCCACAGGGGCTTATTCACCCCTCCACTTT	CASSSTGAYSPLHF
13	.	TRBV20-1	few	TRBJ2-3	TGCAGTGCTAGTAGCGCAGGCACAGATACGCAGTATTTT	CSASSAGTDTQYF
13	TRBD1	TRBV20-1	.	TRBJ1-2	TGCAGTGCTAGAAAACTTGAGGACAGGAGCTACACCTTC	CSARKLEDRSYTF
13	.	TRBV2	.	TRBJ1-1	TGTGCCAGCATTTGGGTAGGGACCGGGGAAGCTTTCTTT	CASIWVGTGEAFF
17	.	TRBV20-1	few	TRBJ1-4	TGCAGTGCTAGAAGTCTGCAGGGTGGGGCAACTAATGAAAAACTGTTTTTT	CSARSLQGGATNEKLFF
14	.	TRBV28	few	TRBJ2-7	TGTGCCAGCAGTGACTTAGCGGCACATTACGAGCAGTACTTC	CASSDLAAHYEQYF
14	TRBD1	TRBV5-1	few	TRBJ1-2	TGCGCCAGCAGCATGGGACAGGCAAACTATGGCTACACCTTC	CASSMGQANYGYTF
17	TRBD2	TRBV11-2	many	TRBJ2-1	TGTGCCAGCAGCTTAGATCTAGCGGGAATCAGATACAATGAGCAGTTCTTC	CASSLDLAGIRYNEQFF
11	TRBD2	TRBV28	many	TRBJ2-3	TGTGCCAGCACTAGCGGGGGGACGCAGTATTTT	CASTSGGTQYF
13	.	TRBV7-8	.	TRBJ2-1	TGTGCCAGCAGCTTATTAAAAGATCCCCCTGAGTTCTTC	CASSLLKDPPEFF
19	.	TRBV7-3	.	TRBJ2-2	TGTGCCAGCAGCTTATACCCACCTACAGGCTACTCGAACACCGGGGAGCTGTTTTTT	CASSLYPPTGYSNTGELFF
13	TRBD1	TRBV5-1	few	TRBJ2-3	TGCGCCAGCAGCTTTTACAGGGGAAACACGCAGTATTTT	CASSFYRGNTQYF
12	.	TRBV24-1	.	TRBJ2-1	TGTGCCACCAGTGATATGAGCAATGAGCAGTTCTTC	CATSDMSNEQFF
12	.	TRBV7-2	many	TRBJ2-1	TGTGCCAGCAGCTTAGTTCTCAATGAGCAGTTCTTC	CASSLVLNEQFF
12	TRBD2	TRBV20-1	.	TRBJ2-2	TGCAGTGTGGCTAGCGGGAGCCGGGAGCTGTTTTTT	CSVASGSRELFF
19	TRBD1	TRBV10-2	.	TRBJ2-2	TGCGCCAGCAGTGATCCCGGGACAGGGGGCGGCGACCACACCGGGGAGCTGTTTTTT	CASSDPGTGGGDHTGELFF
11	.	TRBV20-1	.	TRBJ2-3	TGCAGTGCATCCAGGGGTGATACGCAGTATTTT	CSASRGDTQYF
15	.	TRBV12-3/TRBV12-4	.	TRBJ2-3	TGTGCCAGCAGCTCACGGGGGGCCGACCCAGATACGCAGTATTTT	CASSSRGADPDTQYF
16	.	TRBV5-1	.	TRBJ2-1	TGCGCCAGCAGCTTGGTCTCCCGCAGGGACCACAATGAGCAGTTCTTC	CASSLVSRRDHNEQFF
16	TRBD1	TRBV4-1	few	TRBJ1-1	TGCGCCAGCAGCCACCTCCCCTTTAGACAGGGGGCTGAAGCTTTCTTT	CASSHLPFRQGAEAFF
15	.	TRBV28	few	TRBJ2-5	TGTGCCAGCAGTTTTGGGGCAGCTAACCAAGAGACCCAGTACTTC	CASSFGAANQETQYF
16	TRBD2	TRBV4-2	.	TRBJ2-2	TGTGCCAGCAGCCAGGGACTAGCGGGGAAGTTCGGGGAGCTGTTTTTT	CASSQGLAGKFGELFF
11	.	TRBV12-3/TRBV12-4	few	TRBJ1-4	TGTGCCAGCAGTTCTGCGGGAAAACTGTTTTTT	CASSSAGKLFF
17	.	TRBV7-9	few	TRBJ1-4	TGTGCCAGCAGCCCTAGACCACACGGAGAGAGTAATGAAAAACTGTTTTTT	CASSPRPHGESNEKLFF
17	TRBD1	TRBV12-3/TRBV12-4	.	TRBJ1-1	TGTGCCAGCAGTATGAACAGGGGTCCTCCTCTGAACACTGAAGCTTTCTTT	CASSMNRGPPLNTEAFF
13	TRBD1	TRBV6-1	few	TRBJ2-5	TGTGCCAGCACTGAAACAGGGGGCGAGACCCAGTACTTC	CASTETGGETQYF
12	.	TRBV5-1	few	TRBJ2-1	TGCGCCAGCAGTCGGACGGCGAATGAGCAGTTCTTC	CASSRTANEQFF
15	.	TRBV18	.	TRBJ1-1	TGTGCCAGCTCGAACCCGACAGATCCGAACACTGAAGCTTTCTTT	CASSNPTDPNTEAFF
10	.	TRBV14	.	TRBJ1-1	TGTGCCAGCAGCCCAAGACCCGCTTTCTTT	CASSPRPAFF
16	TRBD1	TRBV20-1	few	TRBJ2-3	TGCAGTGCCGCAAGTACCGGGACAGGGACCACAGATACGCAGTATTTT	CSAASTGTGTTDTQYF
16	.	TRBV7-2	many	TRBJ2-1	TGTGCCAGCAGCTTAGAGGCGTTTAGCTCCTACAATGAGCAGTTCTTC	CASSLEAFSSYNEQFF
15	.	TRBV6-5	many	TRBJ1-5	TGTGCCAGCAGTTACTCCCAGGGTGGCAATCAGCCCCAGCATTTT	CASSYSQGGNQPQHF
12	.	TRBV20-1	many	TRBJ2-5	TGCAGTGCTACCAGGGACGGGGAGACCCAGTACTTC	CSATRDGETQYF
16	TRBD1	TRBV9	.	TRBJ2-3	TGTGCCAGCAGCTCCAGGGGGGACAGGGGGTTTGATACGCAGTATTTT	CASSSRGDRGFDTQYF
13	TRBD1	TRBV18	many	TRBJ2-7	TGTGCCAGCTCCGCGGGACAGGCCCACGAGCAGTACTTC	CASSAGQAHEQYF
14	.	TRBV12-3/TRBV12-4	.	TRBJ1-5	TGTGCCAGCAGAGGGGCGATGGGGCCTCAGCCCCAGCATTTT	CASRGAMGPQPQHF
15	.	TRBV7-8	many	TRBJ2-1	TGTGCCAGCAGCTTAGCGGGAGTTGGGTACAATGAGCAGTTCTTC	CASSLAGVGYNEQFF
15	TRBD2	TRBV7-9	.	TRBJ2-3	TGTGCCAGCAGCTTGGCTAGCGGAAACACAGATACGCAGTATTTT	CASSLASGNTDTQYF
14	TRBD2	TRBV12-3/TRBV12-4	many	TRBJ2-7	TGTGCCAGCAGTCCGACGGGACTAGCATACGAGCAGTACTTC	CASSPTGLAYEQYF
12	.	TRBV20-1	many	TRBJ2-1	TGCAGTGCTCGCCACCCGGGGCTCGCGGAGTTCTTC	CSARHPGLAEFF
15	TRBD2	TRBV3-1	.	TRBJ2-2	TGTGCCAGCAGCCGACTAGCGGGGGGCACCGGGGAGCTGTTTTTT	CASSRLAGGTGELFF